What follows describes a single T cell receptor beta chain. The data were obtained in a study of OX40 agonist ivuxolimab in advanced cancers. TCRdb keeps only in-frame clones here, not all; method: immunoSEQ multiplex PCR. The sample shows approximately 50,000 clones, approximately 80% of them seen only once. Between the trimmed V and J ends, which lost 4 bases and 9 bases, there was a span of 16 bases. The CDR3 spans 15 residues. CDR1 is SGHTA, CDR2 FQGNSA, per germline. The input for sequencing was CD4+ or CD8+ T cells sorted from blood, taken in a trial of the OX40 agonist ivuxolimab. The rearrangement uses TRBV7-2 and TRBJ1-6, with D hard to call. The receptor's source is an adult with an advanced solid tumor such as melanoma, head and neck, liver or kidney cancer. The CDR3 sequence is CASSSGRPGVSPLHF. The DNA of the CDR3 is TGTGCCAGCAGCTCCGGACGCCCTGGGGTTTCACCCCTCCACTTT.